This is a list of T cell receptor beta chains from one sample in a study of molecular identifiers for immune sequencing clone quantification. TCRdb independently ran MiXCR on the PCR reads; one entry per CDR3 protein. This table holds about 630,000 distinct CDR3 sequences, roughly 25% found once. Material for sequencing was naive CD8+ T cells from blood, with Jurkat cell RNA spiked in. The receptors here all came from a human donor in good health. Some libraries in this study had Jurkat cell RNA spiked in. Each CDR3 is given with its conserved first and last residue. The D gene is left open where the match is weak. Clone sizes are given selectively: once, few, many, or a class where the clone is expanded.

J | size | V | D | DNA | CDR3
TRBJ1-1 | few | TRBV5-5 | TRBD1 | TGTGCCAGCAGCTTGGAACCCGGGACAGGGTTTCTGGTGGTTGAAGCTTTCTTT | CASSLEPGTGFLVVEAFF
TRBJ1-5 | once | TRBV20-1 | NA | TGCAGTGCCGCCTCCTGGGACCGCAATCAGCCCCGGCATTTT | CSAASWDRNQPRHF
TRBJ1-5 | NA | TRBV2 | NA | TGTGCCAGCACTATGCGGGACGTTTGGCCTCCGGCCCAGCGTTTT | CASTMRDVWPPAQRF
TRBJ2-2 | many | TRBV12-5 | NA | TGTGCTAGTGCCCCTGGAGGTGAAGGGAACACCGGGGAGCTGTTTTTT | CASAPGGEGNTGELFF
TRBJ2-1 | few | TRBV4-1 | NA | TGCGCCAGCAGCCCCTCCGCGGGCGCCACCTACAATGAGCAGTTCTTC | CASSPSAGATYNEQFF
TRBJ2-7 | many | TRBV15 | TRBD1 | TGTGCCACCAGCACGACAGGGACGGCCTACGAGCAGTACTTC | CATSTTGTAYEQYF
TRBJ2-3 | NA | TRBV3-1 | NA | TGTGCCAGCAGCCATACCCAGGTTACTAGCACAGATACGCAGTATTTT | CASSHTQVTSTDTQYF
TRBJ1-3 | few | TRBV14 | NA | TGTGCCAGCAGCCAAGATAAAAGCAGGGAGTTTTTT | CASSQDKSREFF
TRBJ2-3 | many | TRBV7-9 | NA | TGTGCCAGCAGCGGCAAAGGGACTCCCCAAGATACGCAGTATTTT | CASSGKGTPQDTQYF
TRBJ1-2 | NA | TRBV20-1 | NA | TGCAGTGCTAGAGATGCCGGGACCGTCTATGGCTACACCTTC | CSARDAGTVYGYTF
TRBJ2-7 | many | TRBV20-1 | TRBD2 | TGCAGTGCTAGAGAACTAGCGGTAACCTACGAGCAGTACTTC | CSARELAVTYEQYF
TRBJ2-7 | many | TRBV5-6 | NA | TGTGCCAGCAGTTATGACTCCCGGCCCGAGCAGTACTTC | CASSYDSRPEQYF
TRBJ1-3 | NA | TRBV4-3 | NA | TGCGCCAGCAGCCATTCCCGTCTGGTAGACTCTGGAGACACCATATATTTT | CASSHSRLVDSGDTIYF
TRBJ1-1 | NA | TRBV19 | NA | TGTGCCAGCGGTGAACTGAACACTGAAGCTTTCTTT | CASGELNTEAFF
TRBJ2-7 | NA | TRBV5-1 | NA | TGCGCCAGCAGCTCGGACAGTAACTTTGGTGACGAGCAGTACTTC | CASSSDSNFGDEQYF
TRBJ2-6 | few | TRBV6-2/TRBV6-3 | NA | TGTGCCAGCAGTTACTTCGCTGCAGAGGGCGGGGGCGTCTGGGCCAACGTCCTGACTTTC | CASSYFAAEGGGVWANVLTF
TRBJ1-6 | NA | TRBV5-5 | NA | TGTGCCAGCAGCTTTTCCCCCGGGGGTCAGGATTCACCCCTCCACTTT | CASSFSPGGQDSPLHF
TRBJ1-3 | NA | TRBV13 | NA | TGTGCCAGCAGCTTGGGGCCAGGGGCCCCTGGAAACACCATATATTTT | CASSLGPGAPGNTIYF
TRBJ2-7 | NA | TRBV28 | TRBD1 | TGTGCCAGCAGTTTCAGGGGGTTAAGGGTTTCCTACGAGCAGTACTTC | CASSFRGLRVSYEQYF
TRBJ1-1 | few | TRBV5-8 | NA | TGTGCCAGCAGCTCAGAGCTGGACACTGAAGCTTTCTTT | CASSSELDTEAFF
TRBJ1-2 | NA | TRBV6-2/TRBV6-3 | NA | TGTGCCAGCAGTCGCCCGGACAGACTCACTAACTATGGCCACACCTTC | CASSRPDRLTNYGHTF
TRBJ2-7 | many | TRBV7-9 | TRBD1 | TGTGCCAGCAGCCTGGGGGTACAGGGGGCGTACGAGCAGTACTTC | CASSLGVQGAYEQYF